This is a list of T cell receptor beta chains from one sample in a study of T cells in Graves' hyperthyroidism and ophthalmopathy. TCRdb ran MiXCR on the multiplex PCR reads and lists one entry per CDR3 protein. The data hold a few hundred thousand distinct CDR3 sequences, with roughly 22% observed a single time. The sequenced sample was blood. The receptors come from a woman aged 65 to 85 with Graves' ophthalmopathy. CDR3s include the opening cysteine and the closing phenylalanine or tryptophan. D genes are given only for firm matches. The listing skips clone size in some rows; elsewhere it reads once, few, many or a size class.

>15|TRBJ2-1|TRBV11-2|few|TRBD2
CASSWSGALPIEQFF
TGTGCCAGCAGCTGGAGCGGGGCCCTCCCCATCGAGCAGTTCTTC
>15|TRBJ1-2|TRBV7-2|many|TRBD1
CASSLEGQGAYGYTF
TGTGCCAGCAGCTTAGAAGGACAGGGGGCCTATGGCTACACCTTC
>15|TRBJ2-1|TRBV6-5|NA|NA
CASSYWTGGSGEQFF
TGTGCCAGCAGTTACTGGACAGGAGGGTCTGGTGAGCAGTTCTTC
>15|TRBJ2-3|TRBV20-1|NA|TRBD2
CSARESSGTGDTQYF
TGCAGTGCTAGAGAGTCTAGCGGGACTGGCGATACGCAGTATTTT
>13|TRBJ1-3|TRBV3-1|many|NA
CASSQGAGNTIYF
TGTGCCAGCAGCCAAGGAGCCGGAAACACCATATATTTT
>13|TRBJ2-1|TRBV19|few|NA
CAKPNDSYNEQFF
TGTGCCAAACCAAATGACTCCTACAATGAGCAGTTCTTC
>12|TRBJ2-2|TRBV7-3|few|NA
CASSLSIGELFF
TGTGCCAGCAGCTTAAGCATAGGGGAGCTGTTTTTT
>15|TRBJ2-3|TRBV27|few|NA
CASSRVGLLADTQYF
TGTGCCAGCAGTAGGGTGGGTTTACTAGCAGATACGCAGTATTTT
>19|TRBJ2-3|TRBV5-1|few|TRBD2
CASSTGTSGTQGHTDTQYF
TGCGCCAGCAGCACCGGGACTAGCGGCACCCAGGGGCACACAGATACGCAGTATTTT
>13|TRBJ2-7|TRBV30|NA|NA
CAWGPIDQYEQYF
TGTGCCTGGGGACCAATAGATCAGTACGAGCAGTACTTC
>13|TRBJ2-5|TRBV7-9|few|NA
CASSLRFPETQYF
TGTGCCAGCAGCTTACGGTTCCCAGAGACCCAGTACTTC
>15|TRBJ2-3|TRBV7-2|NA|NA
CASRPTGFDSDTQYF
TGCGCCAGCAGACCCACAGGGTTTGATTCTGATACGCAGTATTTT
>16|TRBJ2-5|TRBV9|NA|NA
CASSPRTGRVGETQYF
TGTGCCAGCAGCCCTCGGACAGGGAGGGTGGGAGAGACCCAGTACTTC
>12|TRBJ1-1|TRBV12-3/TRBV12-4|many|NA
CASSFPGAEAFF
TGTGCCAGCAGTTTTCCCGGGGCTGAAGCTTTCTTT
>15|TRBJ1-3|TRBV6-1|many|NA
CASRETGASGNTIYF
TGTGCCAGCAGGGAGACCGGGGCCTCTGGAAACACCATATATTTT
>14|TRBJ1-1|TRBV3-1|many|NA
CASSHPRTNTEAFF
TGTGCCAGCAGCCACCCTAGGACGAACACTGAAGCTTTCTTT
>14|TRBJ1-5|TRBV18|NA|NA
CASSSRPNDQPQHF
TGTGCCAGCTCATCCCGACCGAACGATCAGCCCCAGCATTTT
>14|TRBJ2-6|TRBV18|once|NA
CASSPDWGANVLTF
TGTGCCAGCTCACCTGACTGGGGGGCCAACGTCCTGACTTTC
>15|TRBJ2-1|TRBV20-1|NA|NA
CSARLVWSSYNEQFF
TGCAGTGCGAGACTAGTATGGAGCTCCTACAATGAGCAGTTCTTC
>13|TRBJ2-1|TRBV6-1|NA|TRBD1
CASSTKGGGEQFF
TGTGCCAGCAGCACGAAAGGGGGCGGTGAGCAGTTCTTC
>15|TRBJ2-3|TRBV5-1|few|NA
CASSPVGSTTDTQYF
TGCGCCAGCAGCCCGGTGGGTTCAACTACAGATACGCAGTATTTT
>12|TRBJ2-7|TRBV29-1|NA|TRBD2
CSVGLAAYEQYF
TGCAGCGTGGGACTAGCTGCCTACGAGCAGTACTTC
>13|TRBJ1-1|TRBV30|NA|TRBD1
CAGSTGMHAEAFF
TGTGCCGGTTCGACAGGGATGCACGCTGAAGCTTTCTTT
>12|TRBJ2-7|TRBV28|few|TRBD2
CASQSGTYEQYF
TGTGCCAGCCAGAGCGGGACGTACGAGCAGTACTTC
>17|TRBJ2-7|TRBV7-4|NA|NA
CASSLGGRGENSYEQYF
TGTGCCAGCAGCTTAGGGGGGCGGGGCGAGAACTCCTACGAGCAGTACTTC
>15|TRBJ1-6|TRBV27|few|NA
CASSFIRGNNSPLHF
TGTGCCAGCAGTTTTATTCGGGGTAATAATTCACCCCTCCACTTT
>16|TRBJ2-1|TRBV15|NA|NA
CATSRDIGVVANEQFF
TGTGCCACCAGCAGAGATATCGGGGTGGTGGCCAATGAGCAGTTCTTC
>13|TRBJ1-2|TRBV6-1|NA|NA
CASGRQLNYGYTF
TGTGCCAGCGGAAGGCAGCTTAACTATGGCTACACCTTC
>12|TRBJ1-2|TRBV28|many|NA
CASSLSDYGYTF
TGTGCCAGCAGTTTATCGGATTATGGCTACACCTTC
>15|TRBJ2-5|TRBV7-2|NA|NA
CASSWVGGAEETQYF
TGTGCCAGCAGCTGGGTGGGGGGTGCGGAGGAGACCCAGTACTTC
>15|TRBJ2-4|TRBV12-3/TRBV12-4|many|TRBD1
CASSLTGPTKNIQYF
TGTGCCAGCAGTTTGACAGGGCCAACCAAAAACATTCAGTACTTC